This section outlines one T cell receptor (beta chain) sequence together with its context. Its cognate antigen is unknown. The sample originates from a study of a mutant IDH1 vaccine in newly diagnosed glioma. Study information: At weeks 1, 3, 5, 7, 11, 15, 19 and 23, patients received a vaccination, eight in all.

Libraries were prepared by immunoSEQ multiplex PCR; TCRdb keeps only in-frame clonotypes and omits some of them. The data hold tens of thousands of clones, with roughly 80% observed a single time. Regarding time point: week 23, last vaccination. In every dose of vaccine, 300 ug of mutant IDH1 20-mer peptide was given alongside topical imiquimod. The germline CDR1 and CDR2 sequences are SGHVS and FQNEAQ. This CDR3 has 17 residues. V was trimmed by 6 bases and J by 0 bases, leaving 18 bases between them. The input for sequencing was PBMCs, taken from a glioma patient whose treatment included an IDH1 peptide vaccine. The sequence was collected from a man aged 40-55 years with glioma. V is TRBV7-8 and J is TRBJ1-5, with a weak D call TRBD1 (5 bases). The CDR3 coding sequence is TGTGCCAGCAGACGTATCCGACAGCAAGATAGCAATCAGCCCCAGCATTTT. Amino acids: CASRRIRQQDSNQPQHF.